Listed below are T cell receptor beta chains from one sample, sequenced in a study of brain T cells in children with intractable seizures. The data were produced by immunoSEQ multiplex PCR, yet TCRdb's version contains in-frame clones alone and is incomplete. The table shows about 340,000 clones, with roughly 93% occurring only once. The specimen was peripheral blood, collected less than 6 months after surgery. These receptors were taken from a boy less than two years old with tuberous sclerosis and intractable seizures. CDR3s include the opening cysteine and the closing phenylalanine or tryptophan. Fields, in order: J gene, V gene, CDR3 protein.

>TRBJ1-2|TRBV12-3/TRBV12-4
CASSSYGYTF
>TRBJ2-6|TRBV7-3
CASSLIGRGTGRTGANVLTF
>TRBJ1-1|TRBV4-1
CASSQEVPGGRNEAFF
>TRBJ2-7|TRBV9
CASSVELGWVYEQYF
>TRBJ2-5|TRBV6-5
CASRTSGEETQYF
>TRBJ2-7|TRBV20-1
CSASYSYEQYF
>TRBJ2-7|TRBV28
CASKAALAGSYEQYF
>TRBJ2-5|TRBV7-9
CASSLALQETQYF
>TRBJ1-1|TRBV5-1
CASSPGGARMVEAFF
>TRBJ2-7|TRBV7-6
CASSYLGAALYEQYF
>TRBJ2-1|TRBV7-2
CASSSGRTYNEQFF
>TRBJ2-7|TRBV30
CAWTMGVANEQYF
>TRBJ1-5|TRBV7-9
CASSLGGDIYQPQHF
>TRBJ2-2|TRBV7-9
CASSLQDKGTGELFF
>TRBJ1-1|TRBV5-6
CASSPRQGNIVNTEAFF
>TRBJ2-7|TRBV7-8
CASSLEPGDLSEQYF
>TRBJ2-3|TRBV29-1
CSDKGDSTDTQYF
>TRBJ1-1|TRBV12-5
CASGKGVQNTEAFF
>TRBJ2-7|TRBV27
CASSSSGYEQYF
>TRBJ2-7|TRBV2
CASESKEDYEQYF
>TRBJ2-7|TRBV3-1/TRBV3-2
CASSQDLRVYEQYF
>TRBJ2-5|TRBV30
CAWMALAGETQYF
>TRBJ1-3|TRBV7-9
CASSLTDGNTIYF
>TRBJ1-3|TRBV6-5
CASSRDGGNTIYF
>TRBJ2-7|TRBV3-1/TRBV3-2
CASSRTASGGALGEQYF
>TRBJ2-7|TRBV5-6
CASSLTGGYEQYF
>TRBJ1-1|TRBV30
CAWSDPEVGGTEAFF
>TRBJ1-5|TRBV5-6
CASSLAQGYQPQHF
>TRBJ2-7|TRBV28
CASSPGQGAEQYF
>TRBJ1-3|TRBV10-3
CAISAGTSSGNTIYF
>TRBJ1-2|TRBV15
CATSSGWRDPLYGYTF
>TRBJ2-3|TRBV7-9
CASSFSRTSGEDTQYF
>TRBJ1-2|TRBV6-6
CASSFDRGFNYGYTF
>TRBJ1-1|TRBV27
CASSPDRVGNTEAFF
>TRBJ2-7|TRBV7-9
CASTSGTGPYEQYF
>TRBJ1-5|TRBV6-6
CASSYRYKEQPQHF
>TRBJ2-2|TRBV28
CASSLLSSGRVTGELFF
>TRBJ2-7|TRBV10-3
CAISESMASGSYEQYF
>TRBJ2-3|TRBV11-2
CASSLAGGPDTQYF
>TRBJ2-7|TRBV29-1
CSVLVGQAQYF
>TRBJ1-1|TRBV29-1
CSVGDREVGEAFF
>TRBJ2-7|TRBV28
CASTISQGGNCEQYF
>TRBJ2-2|TRBV7-8
CASSSPPGTGEMSTGELFF
>TRBJ2-7|TRBV15
CATSTGGAAGGHEQYF